This TCR beta chain was observed in a study of blood T cell repertoires in COVID-19 (dated by TCRdb to 2018 to 2020). At the level of the whole study: Samples from collaborators originated in the United States, Italy and Spain and spanned both the acute and convalescent phases of COVID-19. The material from the prospective study consisted of cDNA or gDNA derived from T cells, B-cell-depleted T cells, or PBMCs. Subjects who had been exposed to COVID-19, were actively infected with it, or had recovered from it provided the deeply sampled blood TCRbeta repertoires that made up the dataset. The repertoires were made available in a free public database intended to serve as a resource for research on the immune response to SARS-CoV-2. The samples were drawn from two sources: the first 160 participants of the ongoing ImmuneRACE study, and 1,254 subjects contributed by 6 global collaborators. Sample metadata almost always included a de-identified subject ID, COVID-19 status, age in years and sex. HLA class I and class II types, where available, came from metadata supplied by the sample provider rather than from assay-based typing.

V loses 1 base of germline sequence and J loses 6 bases, and the interval between the two ends is 12 bases. The CDR3 starts with the cysteine, ends with the phenylalanine, and has 15 residues. The retained sequence is limited to the CDR3, 45 bases, with the frame set at the first base. CDR1 LNHNV and CDR2 YYDKDF are derived from the germline V gene (reference sequence). Each collaborating institution followed its own protocols to collect whole blood in K2EDTA tubes. For TCRbeta analysis, collaborator samples were shipped as frozen whole blood, as isolated PBMCs, or as DNA extracted from either sample type. As for this clone: Its antigen remains unidentified. The record has no base qualities; no much larger clone is one base away.

TCRbeta CDR3 regions were amplified from genomic DNA by means of the immunoSEQ Assay, a bias-controlled multiplex PCR. The paper's data handling went like this. Within the assay, amplification of reference gene primers was used to estimate how many nucleated cells each sample contained. To quantify the absolute abundance of each unique TCRbeta CDR3 rearrangement, sequence reads were collapsed and filtered. For each sample, productive Simpson clonality was calculated as the square root of Simpson's diversity index over productive rearrangements. Sourced from immuneACCESS, this table was stored by TCRdb with only in-frame sequences that have V and J called. A share of the clones is absent; for the studies checked, an unresolved V gene accounts for under half, and the remainder has no known explanation. V, J and clone size derive from that table, while D and trimming were established from the DNA sequence. The sample has 35,000 to 40,000 clones on record, about 88% of them singletons. Around 15% of the sample lies in the top ten.

Results and caveats for the whole study, not just this receptor: How much clinical and demographic metadata was included differed by source and by participant, and the metadata was provided uncurated.

The chain links TRBV15 with TRBJ1-4, with an unclear D gene assignment. The source of this sequence is a human donor in a cohort sampled during active COVID-19. The sequencing input was peripheral blood. The encoded CDR3 is CATSRARDPYEKLFF. The nucleotide sequence is given as TGTGCCACCAGCAGAGCCCGGGATCCCTATGAAAAACTGTTTTTT.